By proportion, the clone carrying this T cell receptor (beta chain) is medium-sized. This entry comes from a study of spatial heterogeneity in lung cancer. The V gene lost 0 bases and the J gene lost 0 bases, with 7 bases spanning the gap. Germline assignment: CDR1 SGHRS and CDR2 YFSETQ. The CDR3 is 15 residues long. TCRdb analysed the 5' RACE reads with MiXCR anew, one entry per CDR3 protein. Of under 30,000 distinct CDR3 sequences in the sample, roughly 4.5% are singletons; the top ten hold around 5.5%. Described time point: sample taken at primary tumor resection. The study sequenced unsorted whole RNA from tumor, nontumor lung or frozen PBMC.

The clonotype comes from a male donor with early-stage non-small cell lung cancer. The gene calls are TRBV5-1 and TRBJ2-1, with unresolved D. The sequences come from PBMCs, collected at surgery. CDR3 nucleotides: TGCGCCAGCAGCTTGGTCGCGGCCTCCTACAATGAGCAGTTCTTC. This translates into CASSLVAASYNEQFF.